These 16 T cell receptor beta chains share one sample of origin, sequenced in a study of blood T cell repertoires in COVID-19. Assay: immunoSEQ multiplex PCR; the TCRdb copy retains only in-frame clones and omits some. The profile shows about 440,000 clones, around 90% of them singletons. The sequencing sample was made of PBMCs or T cells enriched from blood (not recorded which). The receptors originated from a woman under 30 with acute COVID-19.

The J gene is TRBJ2-1, the V gene TRBV6-2 or TRBV6-3; D gene ambiguous. The CDR3 length is 14 residues. CDR1 and CDR2 (germline): MNHEY, SVGEGT. V was cut by 2 bases and J by 4 bases, with 9 bases left in between. CDR3 nucleotide sequence: TGTGCCAGCAGTTACCTAGGAAATTACAATGAGCAGTTCTTC. Translation: CASSYLGNYNEQFF.

This clone was detected once. The rearrangement uses TRBV6-1 and TRBJ1-5; no firm D call. Trimming left V 2 bases short and J 0 bases short, with 11 bases between. Germline CDR1 MNHNS, CDR2 SASEGT. The CDR3 runs 16 residues. Here the CDR3 reads CASSETVRYSNQPQHF. For the CDR3, the DNA is TGTGCCAGCAGTGAAACGGTGAGATATAGCAATCAGCCCCAGCATTTT.

This chain joins TRBV3-1 (or the pseudogene TRBV3-2) and TRBJ2-7, with 7 bases matching TRBD2. Germline CDR1 is LGHDT and CDR2 is YNNKEL (reference sequence). The length of the CDR3 is 17 residues. Trimming removed 1 base from V and 4 bases from J; junction bases left unmatched: 13. The CDR3 spells CASSQVVGGVRNYEQYF. The CDR3 DNA reads TGTGCCAGCAGCCAAGTCGTGGGGGGGGTGAGGAATTACGAGCAGTACTTC.

As to this clone: Other DNA sequences from this sample encode an identical CDR3 as well. The chain's CDR3 is CASSQDLSGGSYNEQFF. CDR3 coding DNA: TGCGCCAGCAGCCAAGACCTGTCAGGGGGTTCGTACAATGAGCAGTTCTTC. The chain recombines TRBV4-3 with TRBJ2-1, with 7 bases fitting TRBD1. This CDR3 is 17 amino acids long. Per the germline V gene, CDR1 is LGHNA and CDR2 is YSLEER. V shed 0 bases and J 4 bases; nucleotides not matched to a gene: 9.

J is TRBJ2-7 and V is TRBV2; D call uncertain. CDR3 length equals 12 residues. Germline V CDR1 and CDR2: SNHLY, FYNNEI. V gave up 2 bases and J gave up 6 bases, with 8 bases separating them. The CDR3 spells CASSEPTPEQYF. The CDR3 region has the DNA TGTGCCAGCAGTGAACCAACTCCCGAGCAGTACTTC.

The rearrangement joins TRBV4-1 to TRBJ1-2, with a tentative D call TRBD1 (6 bases). The V end lost 0 bases, the J end lost 2 bases, and 13 bases lay between the germline ends. CDR3 length: 16 residues. The germline gives CDR1 MGHRA, CDR2 YSYEKL. The CDR3 DNA reads TGCGCCAGCAGCCAAGATGGAAGACAGGACAACTATGGCTACACCTTC. Its translation is CASSQDGRQDNYGYTF.

This rearrangement joins TRBV27 to TRBJ1-1; D might be TRBD1 (5 bases). V lost 7 bases, J lost 1 base, and 13 bases lay in between. The V gene's germline CDR1 is MNHEY and CDR2 SMNVEV (reference sequence). This CDR3 region has 14 residues. DNA of the CDR3: TGTGCCAGCACTCGGCCCGGACAGAACACTGAAGCTTTCTTT. Amino acids: CASTRPGQNTEAFF.

This clone was recorded once. This chain connects TRBV25-1 to TRBJ2-5; 9 bases align to TRBD1. The germline V gene encodes CDR1 MGHDK and CDR2 SYGVNS. CDR3 length: 14 amino acids. The trim removed 2 bases at V and 5 bases at J, leaving 3 bases unmatched. DNA of the CDR3: TGTGCCAGCAGTGAACAACAGGGGGCCGAGACCCAGTACTTC. It encodes CASSEQQGAETQYF.

The rearrangement joins TRBV28 to TRBJ2-7, with TRBD2 as a possible D gene (6 bases). This CDR3 spans 16 amino acids. Trimming left V 5 bases short and J 4 bases short, with 21 bases between. The germline gives CDR1 MDHEN, CDR2 SYDVKM. CDR3 in amino acids: CASSPRDFLVRYEQYF. The DNA for the CDR3 is TGTGCCAGCAGTCCCCGGGACTTCCTTGTGAGGTACGAGCAGTACTTC. The full variable domain, with the rest looked up from reference TRBV28 and TRBJ2-7, is DVKVTQSSRYLVKRTGEKVFLECVQDMDHENMFWYRQDPGLGLRLIYFSYDVKMKEKGDIPEGYSVSREKKERFSLILESASTNQTSMYLCASSPRDFLVRYEQYFGPGTRLTVT.

The J gene is TRBJ2-7, the V gene TRBV27; tentatively, D is TRBD2 (6 bases). The CDR3 runs to 15 residues. The germline V gene encodes CDR1 MNHEY and CDR2 SMNVEV (reference sequence). With 2 bases removed from V and 5 bases from J, the gap between germline ends came to 16 bases. The CDR3 is CASSLLVGGPNEQYF. The DNA of the CDR3 is TGTGCCAGCAGTTTACTGGTGGGAGGTCCTAACGAGCAGTACTTC.

The chain couples TRBV19 to TRBJ1-1; no firm D call. This CDR3 is 12 amino acids long. Germline V gene lookup returns CDR1 LNHDA and CDR2 SQIVND (reference sequence). Trimming stripped 4 bases from V and 4 bases from J, with 7 bases between. CDR3 loop: CASSTTVTEAFF. The CDR3 DNA reads TGTGCCAGTAGTACCACAGTCACTGAAGCTTTCTTT.

The chain joins TRBV15 to TRBJ2-7; 8 nucleotides agree with TRBD1. V lost 3 bases, J lost 5 bases, and 0 bases stayed unmatched. The CDR3 loop spans 12 amino acids. Germline CDR1 and CDR2: LNHNV and YYDKDF (reference sequence). DNA for the CDR3: TGTGCCACCAGCAGGGGACAGGACGAGCAGTACTTC. Amino acids: CATSRGQDEQYF.

The chain employs TRBV11-2 and TRBJ2-5, with 12 bases fitting TRBD2. The CDR3 totals 17 residues. Germline CDR1 is SGHAT and CDR2 is FQNNGV. V was pared by 6 bases and J by 2 bases, with 10 bases of the junction left unmatched. CDR3 residues: CASRLAGGKGGQETQYF. DNA of the CDR3: TGTGCCAGCAGGCTAGCGGGAGGGAAGGGGGGACAAGAGACCCAGTACTTC. Supplemented by reference TRBV11-2 and TRBJ2-5, the full variable domain reads EAGVAQSPRYKIIEKRQSVAFWCNPISGHATLYWYQQILGQGPKLLIQFQNNGVVDDSQLPKDRFSAERLKGVDSTLKIQPAKLEDSAVYLCASRLAGGKGGQETQYFGPGTRLLVL.

The V and J genes are TRBV7-2 and TRBJ2-1, with 10 positions matching TRBD2. V was clipped by 5 bases and J by 15 bases; unmatched bases: 13. Germline assignment: CDR1 SGHTA and CDR2 FQGNSA. The CDR3 is 14 amino acids. The CDR3 nucleotides are TGTGCCAGCAGCGTATTAGCCCCTAGCGGGAGCACGTTCTTC. This encodes CASSVLAPSGSTFF.

The chain recombines TRBV19 with TRBJ1-2; TRBD1 agrees at 8 bases. Germline V gene data show CDR1 as LNHDA and CDR2 as SQIVND (reference sequence). This CDR3 has 14 residues. The J segment lost 6 bases and the V segment lost 2 bases, leaving 5 bases of the junction unmatched. CDR3 DNA sequence: TGTGCCAGTAGTATACGGCCAGGGGGCGATGGCTACACCTTC. Protein sequence: CASSIRPGGDGYTF.

In this sample, this clone turned up once. This sequence joins TRBV2 and TRBJ2-1, with TRBD1 identical over 7 bases. V lost 8 bases to trimming and J lost 5 bases; unmatched junction nucleotides: 9. The CDR3 covers 14 residues. The V gene's germline CDR1 is SNHLY and CDR2 FYNNEI. The DNA of the CDR3 is TGTGCCAGCCTCCCGATAGGGACAGACAATGAGCAGTTCTTC. Residues: CASLPIGTDNEQFF.